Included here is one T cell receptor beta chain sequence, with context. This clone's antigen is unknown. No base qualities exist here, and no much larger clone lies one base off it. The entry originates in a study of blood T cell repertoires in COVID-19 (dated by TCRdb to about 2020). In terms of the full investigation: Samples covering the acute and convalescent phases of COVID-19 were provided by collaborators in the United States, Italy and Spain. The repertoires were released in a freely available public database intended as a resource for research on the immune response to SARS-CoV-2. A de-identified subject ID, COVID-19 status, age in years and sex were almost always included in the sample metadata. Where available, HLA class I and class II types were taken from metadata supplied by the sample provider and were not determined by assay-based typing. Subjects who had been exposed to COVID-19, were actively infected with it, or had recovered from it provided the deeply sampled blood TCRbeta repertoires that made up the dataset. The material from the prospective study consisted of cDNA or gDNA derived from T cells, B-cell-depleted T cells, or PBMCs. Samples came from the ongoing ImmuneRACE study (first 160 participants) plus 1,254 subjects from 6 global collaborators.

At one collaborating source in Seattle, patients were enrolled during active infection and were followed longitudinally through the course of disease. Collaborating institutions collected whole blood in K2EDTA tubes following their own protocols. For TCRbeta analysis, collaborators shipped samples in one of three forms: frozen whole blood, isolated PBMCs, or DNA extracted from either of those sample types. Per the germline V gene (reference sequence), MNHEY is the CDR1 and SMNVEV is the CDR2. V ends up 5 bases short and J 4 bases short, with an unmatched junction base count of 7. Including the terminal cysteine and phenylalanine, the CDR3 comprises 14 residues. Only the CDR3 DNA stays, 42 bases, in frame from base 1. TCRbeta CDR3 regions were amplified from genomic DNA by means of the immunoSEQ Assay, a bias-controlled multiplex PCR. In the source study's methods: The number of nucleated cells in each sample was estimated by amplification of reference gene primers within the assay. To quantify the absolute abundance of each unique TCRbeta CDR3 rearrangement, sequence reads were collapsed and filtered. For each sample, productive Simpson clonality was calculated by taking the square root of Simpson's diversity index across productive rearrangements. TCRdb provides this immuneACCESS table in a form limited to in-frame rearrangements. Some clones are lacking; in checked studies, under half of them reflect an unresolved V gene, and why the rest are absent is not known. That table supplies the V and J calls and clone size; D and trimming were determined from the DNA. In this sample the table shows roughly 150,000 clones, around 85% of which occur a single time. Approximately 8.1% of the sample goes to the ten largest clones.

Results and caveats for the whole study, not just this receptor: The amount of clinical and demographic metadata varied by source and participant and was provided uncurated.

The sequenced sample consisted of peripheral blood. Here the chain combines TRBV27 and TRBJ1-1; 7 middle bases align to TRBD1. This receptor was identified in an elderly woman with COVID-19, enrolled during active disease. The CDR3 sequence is CASSVTGRPTEAFF. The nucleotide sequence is TGTGCCAGCAGTGTGACAGGGCGCCCCACTGAAGCTTTCTTT.